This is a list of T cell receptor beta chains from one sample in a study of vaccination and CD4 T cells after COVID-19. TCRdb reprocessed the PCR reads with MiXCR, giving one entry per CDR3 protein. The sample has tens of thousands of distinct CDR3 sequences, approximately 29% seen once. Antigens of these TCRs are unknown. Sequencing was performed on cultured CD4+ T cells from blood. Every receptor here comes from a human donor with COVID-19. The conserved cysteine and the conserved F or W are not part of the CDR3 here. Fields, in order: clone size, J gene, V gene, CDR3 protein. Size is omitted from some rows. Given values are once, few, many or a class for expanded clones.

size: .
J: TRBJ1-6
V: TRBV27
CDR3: ASSARQGVGSPLH

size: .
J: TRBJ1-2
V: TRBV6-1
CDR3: ASSEGQGRYGYT

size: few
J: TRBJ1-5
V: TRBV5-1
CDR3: ASSYTGLNQPQH

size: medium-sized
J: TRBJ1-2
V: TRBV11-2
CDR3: ASTIDRVANYGYT

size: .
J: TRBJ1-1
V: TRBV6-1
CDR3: ASRRDSSMNTEAF

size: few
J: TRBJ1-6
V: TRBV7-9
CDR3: ASSLDGSNSPLH

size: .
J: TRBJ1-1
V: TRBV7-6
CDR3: ASSLSIQRNTEAF

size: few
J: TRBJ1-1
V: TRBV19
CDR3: ASGQKMNTEAF

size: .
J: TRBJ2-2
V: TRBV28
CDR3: ASSTFPGGDTGELF

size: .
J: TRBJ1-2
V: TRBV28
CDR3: ASSVGARYT

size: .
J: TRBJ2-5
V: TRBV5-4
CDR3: ASSLVGGRGETQY

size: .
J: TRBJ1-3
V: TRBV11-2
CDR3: ASSTDRVSGNTIY

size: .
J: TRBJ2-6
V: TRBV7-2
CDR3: ASSLGTGVGSGANVLT

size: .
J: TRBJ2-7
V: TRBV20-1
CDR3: SARAPSGGPYEQY

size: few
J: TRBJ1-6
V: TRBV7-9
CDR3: ASSLDSSNSPLH

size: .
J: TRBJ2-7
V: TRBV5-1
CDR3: ASSLVPGTYEQY

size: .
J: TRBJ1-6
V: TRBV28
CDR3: ASSRQVERSPLH

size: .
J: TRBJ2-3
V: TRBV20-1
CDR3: SALEIATGSAT

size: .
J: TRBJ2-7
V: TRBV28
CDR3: ASSTTGEFSYEQY

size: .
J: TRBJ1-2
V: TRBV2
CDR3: ASSASNRGGYGYT

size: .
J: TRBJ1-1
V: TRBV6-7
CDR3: ASSYQRRIWQLDTEAF

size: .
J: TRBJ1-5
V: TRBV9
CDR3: ASSVGRGEGQPQH

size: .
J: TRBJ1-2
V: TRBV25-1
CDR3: ASSLWSRTGGAIGYT

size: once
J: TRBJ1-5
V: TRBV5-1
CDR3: ASSPGTGTQPQH

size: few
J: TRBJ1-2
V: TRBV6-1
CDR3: ASNGQGAIDGYT

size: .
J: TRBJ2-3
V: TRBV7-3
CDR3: ASSLRQGGSSSTDTQY

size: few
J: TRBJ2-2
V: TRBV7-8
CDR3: ASGTGGGGPGELF

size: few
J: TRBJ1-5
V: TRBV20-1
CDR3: SAQSGGGSQPQH

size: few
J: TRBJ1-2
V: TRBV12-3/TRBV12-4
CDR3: ASSPNGQANYGYT

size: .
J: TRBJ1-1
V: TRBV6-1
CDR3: ASSDRRENTEAF

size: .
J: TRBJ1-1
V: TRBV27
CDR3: ASSLSVGGAEAF

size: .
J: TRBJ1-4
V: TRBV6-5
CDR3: ASSYAGTGQNEKLF

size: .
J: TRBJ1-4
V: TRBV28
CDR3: ASSFQRSGQGAPGFEVGKLF

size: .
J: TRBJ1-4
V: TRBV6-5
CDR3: ASSYSGARNNEKLF

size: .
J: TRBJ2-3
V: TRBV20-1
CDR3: SADLAGRDTQY

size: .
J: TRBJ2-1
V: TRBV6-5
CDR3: ASSYYLPTGVNEQF

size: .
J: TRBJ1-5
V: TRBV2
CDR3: ASSTGQGNQPQH

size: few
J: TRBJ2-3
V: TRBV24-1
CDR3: ATRGTGITDTQY

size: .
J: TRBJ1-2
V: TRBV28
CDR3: ASSYRGGYT

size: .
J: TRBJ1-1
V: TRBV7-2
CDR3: ASSRQGVATEAF

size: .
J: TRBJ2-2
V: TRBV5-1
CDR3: ASSPQGADTGELF

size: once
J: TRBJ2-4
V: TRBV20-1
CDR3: SARDPGGNKNIQY

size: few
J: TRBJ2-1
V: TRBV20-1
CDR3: SAREAGEASGEF

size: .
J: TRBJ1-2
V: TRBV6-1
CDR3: ASSEAREGVNYGYT

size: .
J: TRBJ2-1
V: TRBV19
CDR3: ASSTRGGRDEQF

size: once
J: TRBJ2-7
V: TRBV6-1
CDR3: ASRGFAYEQY

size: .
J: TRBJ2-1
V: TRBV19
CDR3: ASSTPGPRKQF

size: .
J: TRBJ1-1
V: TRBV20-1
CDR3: SAKADRGSEAF

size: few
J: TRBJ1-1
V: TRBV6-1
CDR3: ASSGAGNTEAF

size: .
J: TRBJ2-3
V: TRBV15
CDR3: ATSTRLAITDTQY

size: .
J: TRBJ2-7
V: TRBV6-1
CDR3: ASTDRGGDEQY

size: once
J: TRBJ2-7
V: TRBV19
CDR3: ASSVTWAYEQY

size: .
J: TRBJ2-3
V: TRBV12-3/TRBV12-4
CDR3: ASSRLLAGVGDTQY

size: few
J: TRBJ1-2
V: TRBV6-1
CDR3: ASRAPGVLGYT

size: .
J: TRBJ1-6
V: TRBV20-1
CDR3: SARDKVARDSPLH

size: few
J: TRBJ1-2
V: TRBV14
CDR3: ASSQYGQGRGYT

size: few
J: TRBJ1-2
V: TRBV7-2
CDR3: ASRPDSSTYGYT

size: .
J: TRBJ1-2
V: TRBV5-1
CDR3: ASSQGNSLGYT

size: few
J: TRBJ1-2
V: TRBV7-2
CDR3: ASSLSLLAGGDYGYT

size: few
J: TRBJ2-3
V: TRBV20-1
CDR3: SARVGRGLTDTQY